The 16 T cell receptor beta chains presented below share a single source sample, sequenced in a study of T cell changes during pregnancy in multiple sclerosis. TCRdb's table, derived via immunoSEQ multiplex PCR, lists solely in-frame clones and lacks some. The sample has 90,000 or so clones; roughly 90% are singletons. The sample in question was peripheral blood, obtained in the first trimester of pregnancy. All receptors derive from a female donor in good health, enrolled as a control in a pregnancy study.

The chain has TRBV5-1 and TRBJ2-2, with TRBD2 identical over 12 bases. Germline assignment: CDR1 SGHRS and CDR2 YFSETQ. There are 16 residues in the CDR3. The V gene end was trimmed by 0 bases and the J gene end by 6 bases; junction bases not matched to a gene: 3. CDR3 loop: CASSLGLAGVSGELFF. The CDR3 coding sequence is TGCGCCAGCAGCTTGGGACTAGCGGGGGTATCCGGGGAGCTGTTTTTT. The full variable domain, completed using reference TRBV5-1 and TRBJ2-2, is KAGVTQTPRYLIKTRGQQVTLSCSPISGHRSVSWYQQTPGQGLQFLFEYFSETQRNKGNFPGRFSGRQFSNSRSEMNVSTLELGDSALYLCASSLGLAGVSGELFFGEGSRLTVL.

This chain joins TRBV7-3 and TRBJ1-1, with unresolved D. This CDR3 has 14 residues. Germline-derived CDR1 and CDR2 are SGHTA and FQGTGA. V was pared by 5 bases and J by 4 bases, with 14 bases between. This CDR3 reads CASSPDSLGTEAFF. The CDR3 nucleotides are TGTGCCAGCAGCCCGGACTCGTTGGGCACTGAAGCTTTCTTT.

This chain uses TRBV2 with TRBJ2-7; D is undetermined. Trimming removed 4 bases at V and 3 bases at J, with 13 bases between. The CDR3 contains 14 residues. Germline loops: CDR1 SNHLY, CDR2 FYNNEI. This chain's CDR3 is CASSVRISRYEQYF. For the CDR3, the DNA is TGTGCCAGCAGTGTGAGGATATCGCGCTACGAGCAGTACTTC.

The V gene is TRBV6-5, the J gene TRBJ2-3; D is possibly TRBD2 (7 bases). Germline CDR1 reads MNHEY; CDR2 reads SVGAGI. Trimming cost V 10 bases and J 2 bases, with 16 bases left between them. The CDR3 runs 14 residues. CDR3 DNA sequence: TGTGCCACCGGAGGGGGGGGGCTCACAGATACGCAGTATTTT. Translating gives CATGGGGLTDTQYF.

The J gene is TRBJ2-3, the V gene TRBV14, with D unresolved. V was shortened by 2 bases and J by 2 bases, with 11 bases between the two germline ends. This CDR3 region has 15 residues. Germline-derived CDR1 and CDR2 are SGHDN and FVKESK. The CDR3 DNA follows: TGTGCCAGCAGCCAACGCCGTAGCCTCACAGATACGCAGTATTTT. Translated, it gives CASSQRRSLTDTQYF.

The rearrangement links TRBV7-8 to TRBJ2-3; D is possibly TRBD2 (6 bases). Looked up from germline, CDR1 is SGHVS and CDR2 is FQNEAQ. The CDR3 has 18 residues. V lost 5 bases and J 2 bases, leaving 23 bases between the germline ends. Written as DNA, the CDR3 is TGTGCCAGCAGCCAATCGGCAGGGACTTTCGGGGACACAGATACGCAGTATTTT. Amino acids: CASSQSAGTFGDTDTQYF.

CDR3 residues: CASSFGLAGTSYNEQFF. DNA of the CDR3: TGTGCCAGCAGCTTTGGACTAGCGGGGACCTCCTACAATGAGCAGTTCTTC. The chain is built from TRBV4-2 and TRBJ2-1, with 12 bases aligning to TRBD2. Germline V gene data show CDR1 as LGHNA and CDR2 as YNFKEQ. V shed 5 bases and J 0 bases; nucleotides not matched to a gene: 5. CDR3 length: 17 amino acids.

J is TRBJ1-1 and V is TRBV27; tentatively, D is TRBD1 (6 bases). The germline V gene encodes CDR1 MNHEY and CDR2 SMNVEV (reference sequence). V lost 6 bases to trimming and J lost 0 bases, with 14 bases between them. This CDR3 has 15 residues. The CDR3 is CASSPGQLMNTEAFF. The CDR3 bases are TGTGCCAGCAGCCCAGGACAGTTAATGAACACTGAAGCTTTCTTT.

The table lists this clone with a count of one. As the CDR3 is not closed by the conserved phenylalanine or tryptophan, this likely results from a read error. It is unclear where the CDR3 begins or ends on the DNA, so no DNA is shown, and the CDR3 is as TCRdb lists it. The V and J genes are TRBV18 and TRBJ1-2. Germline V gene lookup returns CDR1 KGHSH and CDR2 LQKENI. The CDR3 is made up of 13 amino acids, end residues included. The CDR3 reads CASSPLPGRPFLV.

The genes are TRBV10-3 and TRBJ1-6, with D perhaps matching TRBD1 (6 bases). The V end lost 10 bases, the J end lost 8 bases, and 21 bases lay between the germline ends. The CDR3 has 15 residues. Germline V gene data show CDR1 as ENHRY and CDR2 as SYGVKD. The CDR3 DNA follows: TGTGCCAACAGGGCAGGGGATCGGGTGTATTCACCCCTCCACTTT. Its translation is CANRAGDRVYSPLHF.

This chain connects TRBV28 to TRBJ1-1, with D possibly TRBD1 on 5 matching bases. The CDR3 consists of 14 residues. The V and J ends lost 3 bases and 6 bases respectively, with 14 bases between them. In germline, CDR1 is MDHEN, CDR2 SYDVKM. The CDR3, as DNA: TGTGCCAGCAGTTTCAGGGTCTTTCGTCCTGAAGCTTTCTTT. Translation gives CASSFRVFRPEAFF.

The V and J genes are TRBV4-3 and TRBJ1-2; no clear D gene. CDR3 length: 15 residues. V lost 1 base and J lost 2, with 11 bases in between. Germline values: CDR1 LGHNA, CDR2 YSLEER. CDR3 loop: CASSQAGIINYGYTF. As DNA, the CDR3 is TGCGCCAGCAGCCAAGCAGGCATAATAAACTATGGCTACACCTTC.

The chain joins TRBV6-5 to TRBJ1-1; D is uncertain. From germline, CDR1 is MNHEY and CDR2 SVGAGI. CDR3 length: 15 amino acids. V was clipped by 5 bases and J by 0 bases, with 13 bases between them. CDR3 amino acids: CASSPGGQLNTEAFF. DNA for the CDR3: TGTGCCAGCAGTCCCGGCGGGCAGCTGAACACTGAAGCTTTCTTT.

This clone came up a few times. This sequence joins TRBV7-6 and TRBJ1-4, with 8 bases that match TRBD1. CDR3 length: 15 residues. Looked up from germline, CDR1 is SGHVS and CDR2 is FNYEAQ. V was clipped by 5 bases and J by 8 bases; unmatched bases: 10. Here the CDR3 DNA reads TGTGCCAGCAGCCCCAAATCAGGGGGCAGGGAAAAACTGTTTTTT. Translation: CASSPKSGGREKLFF.

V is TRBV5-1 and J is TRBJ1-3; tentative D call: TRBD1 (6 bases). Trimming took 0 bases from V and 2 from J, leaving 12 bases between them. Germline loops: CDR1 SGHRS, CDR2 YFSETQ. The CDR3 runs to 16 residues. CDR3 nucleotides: TGCGCCAGCAGCTTGGCCGCGGGGGCTACTGGAAACACCATATATTTT. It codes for CASSLAAGATGNTIYF.

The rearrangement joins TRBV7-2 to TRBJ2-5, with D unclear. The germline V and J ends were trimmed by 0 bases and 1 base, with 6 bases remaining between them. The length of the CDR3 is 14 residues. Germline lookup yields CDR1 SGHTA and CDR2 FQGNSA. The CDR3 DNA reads TGTGCCAGCAGCTTAGCCAGGTTCCAAGAGACCCAGTACTTC. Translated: CASSLARFQETQYF.